Below, 5 T cell receptor beta chains from the same sample are listed, as sequenced in a study of T cells in localized non-small cell lung cancer. The repertoire was sequenced with immunoSEQ multiplex PCR; TCRdb's copy has only in-frame clones and lacks some. The sample has 1,500 to 2,000 clones, around 28% seen once. The sample was normal lung tissue next to the tumor, taken before any cancer treatment. These receptors were collected from a male donor at least 60 years old with stage II squamous cell lung carcinoma.

The rearrangement links TRBV12-5 to TRBJ1-6, with a weak D call TRBD1 (5 bases). Germline CDR1 is LGHNT and CDR2 is FRNRAP. Trimming removed 2 bases from V and 8 bases from J, with 10 bases in between. CDR3 length: 14 residues. DNA of the CDR3: TGTGCTAGTGGTTTGCAGGGAGGGGATTCACCCCTCCACTTT. Translating gives CASGLQGGDSPLHF.

The chain uses TRBV5-1 and TRBJ1-1; possible D gene TRBD1, 6 bases. Germline loops: CDR1 SGHRS, CDR2 YFSETQ. V dropped 4 bases and J dropped 1 base, with 14 bases sitting between them. The CDR3 spans 15 residues. For the CDR3, the DNA is TGCGCCAGCAGCATAGCAGGGGCTAAGAACACTGAAGCTTTCTTT. Amino acid sequence: CASSIAGAKNTEAFF.

This clone is labeled large. The chain employs TRBV6-8 and TRBJ1-2; D is perhaps TRBD1 (5 bases). This CDR3 contains 13 residues. Trimming took 8 bases from V and 3 from J, leaving 13 bases between them. Germline-derived CDR1 and CDR2 are MNHGY and SAAAGT. The CDR3 nucleotides read TGTGCCAGCGGGGCAGGTCGGGACTATGGCTACACCTTC. Protein sequence: CASGAGRDYGYTF.

By sample share, this clone is medium-sized (0.01 to 0.1%). This chain links TRBV6-8 with TRBJ1-1; D is possibly TRBD1 (5 bases). This CDR3 spans 13 amino acids. Germline CDR1 MNHGY, CDR2 SAAAGT. The ends were cut back, 7 bases at V and 7 bases at J, with 16 bases in the middle. The CDR3 DNA reads TGTGCCAGCACACGAGGGCAGGGCCTTGAAGCTTTCTTT. This sequence encodes CASTRGQGLEAFF.

The chain links TRBV19 to TRBJ1-1; no reliable D call. The V gene lost 6 bases and the J gene lost 1 base, with 15 bases spanning the gap. Germline CDR1 is LNHDA and CDR2 is SQIVND (reference sequence). The CDR3 extends over 15 amino acids. CDR3 nucleotides: TGTGCCAGTAGGCACGGCGGCCTGGGGAACACTGAAGCTTTCTTT. Translation gives CASRHGGLGNTEAFF.